This T cell receptor (beta chain) was found in a study of T-cell memory formation after mild COVID-19. Study-wide background: The TCR clusters were mostly specific to one donor.

There are a few counts of this clonotype. With constant-segment primers, 5'RACE yielded cDNA libraries of TCR alpha and TCR beta that carried sample barcodes and UMIs. MiXCR, applied by TCRdb to the 5' RACE reads, yields one record per CDR3 protein. Among about 390,000 distinct CDR3 sequences listed, 15% to 20% were seen once. This CDR3 comprises 11 residues. Trimming left V 5 bases short and J 4 bases short, with 8 bases between. The germline V gene has CDR1 DFQATT and CDR2 SNEGSKA (reference sequence). The chain combines TRBV20-1 with TRBJ1-1; D gene uncertain. The TCR was taken from a man between 18 and 29 years old who had mild COVID-19 (a few samples of this study predate the infection). Cell type and time point are not known. Sequences were obtained from PBMCs or a T cell subset sorted from them (not recorded which). DNA of the CDR3: TGCAGTGCTCCGGGGATCACTGAAGCTTTCTTT. Translation: CSAPGITEAFF.